One sample yielded the 18 T cell receptor beta chains listed below, sequenced in a study of OX40 agonist ivuxolimab in advanced cancers. Generated by immunoSEQ multiplex PCR, the TCRdb table keeps only in-frame clones and is missing some. The data show fewer than 65,000 clones, with about 87% seen just once and around 5% held by the top ten. The input for sequencing was CD4+ or CD8+ T cells sorted from blood, taken in a trial of the OX40 agonist ivuxolimab. These receptor sequences come from an adult with an advanced solid tumor such as melanoma, head and neck, liver or kidney cancer.

V is TRBV7-3 and J is TRBJ1-2, with 9 bases that match TRBD1. The V gene end was trimmed by 6 bases and the J gene end by 10 bases; junction bases not matched to a gene: 6. CDR3 size: 12 residues. Germline V CDR1 and CDR2: SGHTA, FQGTGA. The CDR3 sequence: CASRKTGGDYTF. The CDR3 coding sequence is TGTGCCAGCAGGAAGACAGGGGGAGACTACACCTTC. Full variable domain (outside the CDR3, taken from reference TRBV7-3 and TRBJ1-2): GAGVSQTPSNKVTEKGKYVELRCDPISGHTALYWYRQSLGQGPEFLIYFQGTGAADDSGLPNDRFFAVRPEGSVSTLKIQRTERGDSAVYLCASRKTGGDYTFGSGTRLTVV.

The genes are TRBV6-8 and TRBJ1-5, with D maybe TRBD1 (5 bases). Germline V CDR1 and CDR2: MNHGY, SAAAGT. V lost 7 bases and J lost 7, with 17 bases in between. This CDR3 is built from 14 residues. The CDR3 bases are TGTGCCAGCACCCGGTCGGGGGACGAACAGCCCCAGCATTTT. Its protein product is CASTRSGDEQPQHF.

The V call is TRBV5-1, the J call TRBJ2-2; D not certain. The CDR3 runs 15 residues. The germline V gene encodes CDR1 SGHRS and CDR2 YFSETQ. Deletions cut 1 base from V and 3 bases from J, with 10 bases between. The CDR3: CASSLYRQDTGELFF. The CDR3, as DNA: TGCGCCAGCAGCTTGTATCGGCAGGACACCGGGGAGCTGTTTTTT.

Concerning this clone itself: Compared with germline, one end of the junction differs, possibly owing to a read error. The J gene is TRBJ2-5, the V gene TRBV7-7, with D possibly being TRBD2 (6 bases). CDR1 and CDR2 (germline): SSHAT, FNYEAQ (reference sequence). The CDR3 sequence is 14 residues long. In DNA, the CDR3 is TGTGCTAGCAGCCCGCTAGCGTGGGGAGAGACCCAGTACTTC. The encoded protein is CASSPLAWGETQYF.

This chain uses TRBV27 with TRBJ2-5; possibly TRBD1 or TRBD2 for D (5 bases each). Per germline, CDR1 MNHEY and CDR2 SMNVEV (reference sequence). This CDR3 spans 16 amino acids. The germline V and J ends were trimmed by 5 bases and 7 bases, with 23 bases remaining between them. CDR3 sequence reads: CASSIAGTPPGGTQYF. The CDR3 region has the DNA TGTGCCAGCAGTATAGCCGGGACCCCGCCTGGAGGGACCCAGTACTTC.

V is TRBV18 and J is TRBJ1-5; D is unclear. Germline V CDR1 and CDR2: KGHSH, LQKENI. The ends were cut back, 4 bases at V and 0 bases at J, with 13 bases in the middle. CDR3 length equals 16 residues. The chain's CDR3 is CASSLETGNSNQPQHF. The CDR3 coding sequence is TGTGCCAGCTCACTGGAAACCGGGAATAGCAATCAGCCCCAGCATTTT.

This clone has just one count. The chain couples TRBV11-2 to TRBJ2-3; 10 bases match TRBD1. V was clipped by 0 bases and J by 3 bases; unmatched bases: 6. The CDR3 contains 17 residues. Germline V gives CDR1 SGHAT, CDR2 FQNNGV. The CDR3 region is CASSLEETGGRTDTQYF. For the CDR3, the DNA is TGTGCCAGCAGCTTAGAGGAGACAGGGGGCAGGACAGATACGCAGTATTTT.

The CDR3 sequence: CASSQTDRAQFF. Written as DNA, the CDR3 is TGTGCCAGCAGCCAAACGGACAGGGCCCAGTTCTTC. The J gene is TRBJ2-1, the V gene TRBV14, with 8 bases matching TRBD1. Germline CDR1 is SGHDN and CDR2 is FVKESK. The CDR3 runs to 12 residues. V shed 2 bases, J shed 13 bases, and the junction held 4 bases outside the gene matches.

This clone was counted a few times. The gene calls are TRBV19 and TRBJ1-5, with D perhaps matching TRBD1 (5 bases). V was pared by 3 bases and J by 1 base, with 13 bases between. This CDR3 region has 16 residues. Germline lookup yields CDR1 LNHDA and CDR2 SQIVND (reference sequence). The CDR3, as DNA: TGTGCCAGTAGTATTCTTCAGGGAAGGAGCAATCAGCCCCAGCATTTT. The encoded protein is CASSILQGRSNQPQHF.

This chain links TRBV2 with TRBJ2-5, with 16 bases identical to TRBD2. The CDR3 totals 15 residues. The germline gives CDR1 SNHLY, CDR2 FYNNEI. Trimming removed 8 bases from V and 4 bases from J; junction bases left unmatched: 4. The CDR3 DNA reads as TGTGCCAGCGTGGGACTAGCGGGAGGGGTAGAGACCCAGTACTTC. It codes for CASVGLAGGVETQYF.

The V call is TRBV18, the J call TRBJ2-7; TRBD1 is a possible D gene (6 bases). Germline lookup yields CDR1 KGHSH and CDR2 LQKENI. V was shortened by 4 bases and J by 2 bases, with 6 bases between the two germline ends. The CDR3 consists of 12 residues. The CDR3 DNA sequence: TGTGCCAGCTCACGACAGGCCTACGAGCAGTACTTC. Residues: CASSRQAYEQYF.

This clone was recorded a few times. The gene calls are TRBV7-9 and TRBJ2-7, with D unclear. The V end lost 8 bases, the J end lost 3 bases, and 2 bases lay between the germline ends. The CDR3 has 9 amino acids. The germline V gene encodes CDR1 SEHNR and CDR2 FQNEAQ (reference sequence). The CDR3 nucleotides are TGTGCCAGCGGCTACGAGCAGTACTTC. Translation: CASGYEQYF.

The chain links TRBV5-4 to TRBJ2-5, with 7 positions matching TRBD2. From germline, CDR1 is SGHNT and CDR2 YYREEE (reference sequence). This CDR3 has 14 residues. The trim removed 3 bases at V and 0 bases at J, leaving 2 bases unmatched. The CDR3 region is CASSWGTNQETQYF. The DNA for the CDR3 is TGTGCCAGCAGCTGGGGGACTAACCAAGAGACCCAGTACTTC.

This clone was recorded a few times. V gene TRBV29-1 combines with J gene TRBJ1-2, with unresolved D. The CDR3 covers 9 residues. Between the trimmed V and J ends, which lost 3 bases and 6 bases, there was a span of 2 bases. Germline V gene sequence: CDR1 SQVTM, CDR2 ANQGSEA. The CDR3: CSVDHGYTF. CDR3 DNA sequence: TGCAGCGTTGATCATGGCTACACCTTC.

J is TRBJ2-5 and V is TRBV18; D gene unclear. V was cut by 4 bases and J by 1 base, with 13 bases left in between. Looked up from germline, CDR1 is KGHSH and CDR2 is LQKENI. The CDR3 spans 15 residues. CDR3 residues: CASSLAQTGQETQYF. DNA of the CDR3: TGTGCCAGCTCACTAGCTCAAACCGGCCAAGAGACCCAGTACTTC.

This chain connects TRBV29-1 to TRBJ2-5, with D uncertain. Trimming removed 6 bases from V and 6 bases from J, with 8 bases in between. The CDR3 is made up of 10 amino acids. The germline V gene has CDR1 SQVTM and CDR2 ANQGSEA. For the CDR3, the DNA is TGCAGCGTCGCCTCAAAGACCCAGTACTTC. Translation: CSVASKTQYF.

This chain connects TRBV6-5 to TRBJ2-5; D unclear. V lost 1 base and J lost 5, with 2 bases in between. The CDR3 runs to 11 residues. Germline assignment: CDR1 MNHEY and CDR2 SVGAGI. CDR3 protein: CASSYFETQYF. The CDR3 DNA is TGTGCCAGCAGTTACTTCGAGACCCAGTACTTC.

The rearrangement links TRBV11-2 to TRBJ2-7; 9 bases line up with TRBD1. CDR1 and CDR2 (germline): SGHAT, FQNNGV. V gave up 6 bases and J gave up 1 base; unmatched junction bases: 7. The CDR3 consists of 15 residues. The CDR3 is CASRKDRGDSYEQYF. DNA of the CDR3: TGTGCCAGCAGAAAGGACAGGGGCGATTCCTACGAGCAGTACTTC.